These 24 T cell receptor beta chains originate from one sample sequenced in a study of cytomegalovirus exposure and HLA in healthy donors. Both 60 Vbeta primers and 13 Jbeta primers went into the PCR. Some clones are missing from TCRdb's copy, which holds only in-frame ones; the method was immunoSEQ multiplex PCR. This table holds about 110,000 clones, 65% to 90% found once. The sequencing sample was made of PBMCs. These receptors originate from a man aged 45-65 years in good health and CMV-seronegative.

This clone appeared a single time. This chain connects TRBV6-1 to TRBJ2-7; 8 nucleotides line up with TRBD2. CDR1 is MNHNS, CDR2 SASEGT, per germline. J was trimmed by 2 bases and V by 11 bases; bases with no gene match: 8. The CDR3 length is 13 residues. The CDR3: CAARREGAYEQYV. In nucleotides, the CDR3 is TGTGCCGCCCGCCGGGAGGGAGCCTACGAGCAGTACGTC.

This clone was observed a handful of times. The chain has TRBV16 and TRBJ1-6, with TRBD1 identical over 7 bases. V dropped 5 bases and J dropped 7; count of bases not matched to a gene: 11. This CDR3 is built from 16 residues. Germline V gene sequence: CDR1 KGHSY, CDR2 FQNENV. CDR3 residues: CASSANSGTENSPLHF. CDR3 DNA: TGTGCCAGCAGCGCTAACTCCGGGACAGAGAATTCACCCCTCCACTTT.

The chain is built from TRBV5-6 and TRBJ1-2; 7 bases are a match to TRBD1. The CDR3 runs to 14 residues. V lost 1 base, J lost 7 bases, and 7 bases stayed unmatched. Germline V CDR1 and CDR2: SGHDT, YYEEEE. The CDR3 bases are TGTGCCAGCAGCTTGATCCCGGGACAGAGTGGCTACACCTTC. This sequence encodes CASSLIPGQSGYTF.

The V gene is TRBV30, the J gene TRBJ2-3, with a possible D match to TRBD2 (5 bases). Germline CDR1 and CDR2: GTSNPN and SVGIG (reference sequence). Trimming pared 2 bases from V and 1 base from J, leaving 10 bases between. CDR3 size: 14 residues. The CDR3, as DNA: TGTGCCTGGAGTAGGACTCTTCGCACAGATACGCAGTATTTT. Protein sequence: CAWSRTLRTDTQYF.

The chain couples TRBV15 to TRBJ2-5, with a tentative D call TRBD2 (5 bases). The ends were cut back, 1 base at V and 5 bases at J, with 8 bases in the middle. CDR1 LNHNV and CDR2 YYDKDF come from the germline V gene (reference sequence). This CDR3 has 13 amino acids. In nucleotides, the CDR3 is TGTGCCACCAGCAGAGGACTAAGCGAGACCCAGTACTTC. Translated: CATSRGLSETQYF.

The V and J genes are TRBV6-1 and TRBJ1-5; D is uncertain. V was pared by 5 bases and J by 1 base, with 6 bases between. Per germline, CDR1 MNHNS and CDR2 SASEGT. CDR3 length: 13 amino acids. CDR3 residues: CASSKESNQPQHF. DNA for the CDR3: TGTGCCAGCAGTAAGGAGAGCAATCAGCCCCAGCATTTT.

This sequence joins TRBV6-6 and TRBJ1-5; 8 nucleotides match TRBD1. Germline assignment: CDR1 MNHNY and CDR2 SVGAGI (reference sequence). The V segment lost 4 bases and the J segment 2 bases; nucleotides outside the gene matches: 4. The CDR3 is 15 amino acids. The CDR3 sequence: CASSWTTGGNQPQHF. CDR3 nucleotides: TGTGCCAGCAGTTGGACGACAGGGGGCAATCAGCCCCAGCATTTT.

The gene calls are TRBV2 and TRBJ2-1; D is unclear. Trimming removed 10 bases at V and 3 bases at J, with 7 bases between. CDR1 SNHLY and CDR2 FYNNEI come from the germline V gene. CDR3 length: 11 amino acids. For the CDR3, the DNA is TGTGCCACCAGATACTACAATGAGCAGTTCTTC. Its translation: CATRYYNEQFF.

This rearrangement joins TRBV7-9 to TRBJ1-4; 7 bases align to TRBD1. The CDR3 extends over 14 amino acids. The V gene's germline CDR1 is SEHNR and CDR2 FQNEAQ (reference sequence). V dropped 8 bases and J dropped 4; count of bases not matched to a gene: 7. The CDR3 here is CASQTGTVNEKLFF. CDR3 nucleotide sequence: TGTGCCAGCCAGACCGGGACAGTTAATGAAAAACTGTTTTTT.

The chain employs TRBV7-9 and TRBJ1-2, with 7 bases fitting TRBD1. This CDR3 comprises 14 residues. Losses at the gene ends were 5 bases for V and 3 bases for J; bases not matched to a gene: 6. Germline assignment: CDR1 SEHNR and CDR2 FQNEAQ (reference sequence). The DNA for the CDR3 is TGTGCCAGCAGCGCCGAACAGGGGTACTATGGCTACACCTTC. Its translation: CASSAEQGYYGYTF.

The chain has TRBV7-3 and TRBJ1-6; D is uncertain. Germline CDR1 SGHTA, CDR2 FQGTGA. V was shortened by 4 bases and J by 7 bases, with 8 bases between the two germline ends. This CDR3 has 13 residues. The CDR3 sequence is CASSSAGNSPLHF. CDR3 nucleotide sequence: TGTGCCAGCAGCTCTGCGGGAAATTCACCCCTCCACTTT.

This chain joins TRBV2 and TRBJ1-6; 12 bases map to TRBD1. V was pared by 7 bases and J by 12 bases, with 13 bases of the junction left unmatched. Germline V lookup: CDR1 SNHLY, CDR2 FYNNEI. The CDR3 sequence is 16 residues long. The DNA for the CDR3 is TGTGCCAGCACCCCCCCCCGGGACAGGGGGCGCAAACCCCTCCACTTT. Translation gives CASTPPRDRGRKPLHF.

This clone was observed a single time. This rearrangement joins TRBV5-1 to TRBJ2-1, with 10 bases aligning to TRBD1. The germline V gene has CDR1 SGHRS and CDR2 YFSETQ. V shed 3 bases, J shed 5 bases, and the junction held 5 bases outside the gene matches. The CDR3 covers 15 residues. The CDR3 DNA sequence: TGCGCCAGCAGCTCCCTCGGGACAGGGGACAATGAGCAGTTCTTC. As protein: CASSSLGTGDNEQFF.

The chain carries TRBV15 and TRBJ1-2, with 7 nucleotides matching TRBD1. The CDR3 is made up of 15 amino acids. Germline V lookup: CDR1 LNHNV, CDR2 YYDKDF (reference sequence). V trimming: 5 bases; J trimming: 0 bases; junction bases outside the gene matches: 6. This chain's CDR3 is CATSGWTGANYGYTF. The CDR3 bases are TGTGCCACCAGCGGATGGACAGGAGCTAACTATGGCTACACCTTC.

This sequence joins TRBV5-4 and TRBJ1-1; tentative D call: TRBD1 (6 bases). The CDR3 length is 13 residues. Germline CDR1 is SGHNT and CDR2 is YYREEE (reference sequence). V gave up 4 bases and J gave up 1 base, with 8 bases separating them. CDR3 protein: CASSRQENTEAFF. The CDR3 coding sequence is TGTGCCAGCAGCCGACAGGAGAACACTGAAGCTTTCTTT.

The chain is built from TRBV7-2 and TRBJ1-1; TRBD1 matches 8 bases. The CDR3 is 12 residues long. Germline-derived CDR1 and CDR2 are SGHTA and FQGNSA. The junction had 2 bases not matched to a gene; V was cut back by 4 bases and J by 7 bases. The DNA for the CDR3 is TGTGCCAGCAGCTGGACAGGGCTTGAAGCTTTCTTT. This translates into CASSWTGLEAFF. Full variable domain (missing parts from reference TRBV7-2 and TRBJ1-1): GAGVSQSPSNKVTEKGKDVELRCDPISGHTALYWYRQSLGQGLEFLIYFQGNSAPDKSGLPSDRFSAERTGGSVSTLTIQRTQQEDSAVYLCASSWTGLEAFFGQGTRLTVV.

This clone appeared a few times. This chain uses TRBV28 with TRBJ2-7; the match to TRBD1 covers 7 bases. Germline assignment: CDR1 MDHEN and CDR2 SYDVKM. This CDR3 is 12 amino acids long. Trimming took 5 bases from V and 7 from J; bases not matched to a gene: 5. The DNA of the CDR3 is TGTGCCAGCAGTCGGACAGGCCGAGAGCAGTACGTC. It specifies CASSRTGREQYV.

The chain uses TRBV28 and TRBJ1-1; a weak D match, TRBD1 (5 bases). Germline CDR1 reads MDHEN; CDR2 reads SYDVKM. The CDR3 contains 12 residues. Trimming pared 3 bases from V and 10 bases from J, leaving 12 bases between. The CDR3 bases are TGTGCCAGCAGTTTGCCCAGGGCAGGAGCTTTCTTT. This gives the protein CASSLPRAGAFF.

The J gene is TRBJ1-2, the V gene TRBV4-3; D possibly corresponds to TRBD1 (5 bases). The ends were cut back, 2 bases at V and 4 bases at J, with 11 bases in the middle. Germline loops: CDR1 LGHNA, CDR2 YSLEER. This CDR3 contains 14 residues. The CDR3 sequence: CASSQNRNPYGYTF. In DNA, the CDR3 is TGCGCCAGCAGCCAAAACAGGAATCCCTATGGCTACACCTTC.

The chain uses TRBV9 and TRBJ2-2; 7 bases line up with TRBD2. The CDR3 runs to 16 residues. With 4 bases clipped from V and 5 bases from J, the junction kept 11 bases outside the gene matches. Germline CDR1 reads SGDLS; CDR2 reads YYNGEE. The CDR3 is CASSPYVGGLTGELFF. CDR3 nucleotides: TGTGCCAGCAGCCCCTACGTGGGGGGACTAACCGGGGAGCTGTTTTTT.

The chain employs TRBV19 and TRBJ1-5, with 8 bases lining up with TRBD1. J was trimmed by 9 bases and V by 3 bases; bases with no gene match: 7. This CDR3 has 14 amino acids. Germline loops: CDR1 LNHDA, CDR2 SQIVND (reference sequence). CDR3 region: CASSMGQARGPQHF. CDR3 sequence (DNA): TGTGCCAGTAGTATGGGACAGGCAAGGGGGCCCCAGCATTTT.

This CDR3 reads CASTRNTEAFF. In nucleotides, the CDR3 is TGTGCCAGCACTCGTAACACTGAAGCTTTCTTT. The V and J genes are TRBV6-5 and TRBJ1-1; D not resolved. This CDR3 comprises 11 residues. V lost 7 bases and J lost 2, with 5 bases in between. Per the germline V gene, CDR1 is MNHEY and CDR2 is SVGAGI.

The chain combines TRBV5-6 with TRBJ2-1; D is uncertain. The CDR3 sequence is 16 residues long. Trimming stripped 0 bases from V and 4 bases from J, with 14 bases between. The germline V gene has CDR1 SGHDT and CDR2 YYEEEE. The CDR3 reads CASSLADTHQYNEQFF. The CDR3 nucleotides read TGTGCCAGCAGCTTGGCAGATACCCACCAATACAATGAGCAGTTCTTC.

This chain uses TRBV11-2 with TRBJ2-7, with D maybe TRBD2 (6 bases). Per germline, CDR1 SGHAT and CDR2 FQNNGV. This CDR3 is built from 12 residues. The ends were cut back, 5 bases at V and 4 bases at J, with 9 bases in the middle. The CDR3 DNA follows: TGTGCCAGCAGCCCGACTAGTTACGAGCAGTACTTC. Protein: CASSPTSYEQYF.